The rows below give T cell receptor beta chains drawn from one sample of a study of cytomegalovirus exposure and HLA in healthy donors. Sequenced by immunoSEQ multiplex PCR; TCRdb stores in-frame clones only, minus some. The table lists about 160,000 clones, around 86% of them singletons. The sequencing sample was made of PBMCs. These receptors all stem from a girl aged 2 to 9 in good health and CMV-seropositive. Each CDR3 is given with its conserved first and last residue. The order of the fields is V gene, CDR3 protein.

TRBV29-1,CSVFVVEADTQYF
TRBV7-3,CASSLGGGNYEQYF
TRBV5-1,CASSLGGARLFF
TRBV30,CAWKTSGSGGETQYF
TRBV10-3,CAISVTKGVTEAFF
TRBV19,CASSILGLAAYNEQFF
TRBV7-9,CSSSLLGAGSNEQYF
TRBV10-1,CASTPRENEETQYF
TRBV19,CASSPRRGDYSNQPQHF
TRBV4-1,CASSREGLAETQYF
TRBV11-2,CASSRTSGLGETQYF
TRBV12-5,CASGLVLGPRVEQFF
TRBV28,CASSYQIGRKGTEAFF
TRBV7-9,CASRWDLNTGELFF
TRBV11-2,CASSLIGGRTYEQYF
TRBV2,CASSEVTVGPQHF
TRBV27,CASSLSRNSGSYEQYF
TRBV6-5,CASSRDRIGGYTF
TRBV10-1,CASSLGTSGRPTGELFF
TRBV25-1,CASSDTSFGNTIYF
TRBV4-1,CASSQVAGDPNEQFF
TRBV9,CASSVGSSGSNEQYF
TRBV13,CASRRAGAPSSYNEQFF
TRBV6-1,CASLRTSDQDTQYF
TRBV30,CAWSVRRVSGNTIYF
TRBV7-3,CASSSGTGVGYGYTF
TRBV30,CAWSQPLGGTGITEAFF
TRBV19,CASSTRTGSIAFF